This is a list of T cell receptor beta chains from one sample in a study of graft-versus-host responses after intestinal transplantation. Generated by immunoSEQ multiplex PCR, the TCRdb table keeps only in-frame clones and is missing some. The sample contains about 86,000 clones, approximately 90% of which appear only once. Antigen specificity for these receptors is unknown. This specimen consisted of unstimulated CD4+ T cells sorted from spleen or lymph node cells, obtained before transplant. Every receptor here comes from a human donor who was the organ donor for an intestinal transplant. Each CDR3 is given with its conserved first and last residue. The D gene is left open where the match is weak. Some rows mark clone size as missing; the rest say once, few, many or name a class of expanded clone.

CDR3 protein: CASSLGWDRGETQYF
CDR3 DNA: TGTGCCAGCAGCTTAGGATGGGACAGGGGGGAGACCCAGTACTTC
D gene: TRBD1
J gene: TRBJ2-5
clone size: .
V gene: TRBV7-3

CDR3 protein: CASSPTGGEGYTF
CDR3 DNA: TGTGCCAGCAGCCCCACAGGGGGGGAGGGCTACACCTTC
D gene: TRBD1
J gene: TRBJ1-2
clone size: .
V gene: TRBV7-2

CDR3 protein: CASSLAGQGNQPQHF
CDR3 DNA: TGTGCCAGCAGCTTAGCGGGGCAGGGCAATCAGCCCCAGCATTTT
D gene: .
J gene: TRBJ1-5
clone size: .
V gene: TRBV7-9

CDR3 protein: CASSLTSGTDTQYF
CDR3 DNA: TGTGCCAGCAGCTTAACTAGCGGCACAGATACGCAGTATTTT
D gene: .
J gene: TRBJ2-3
clone size: .
V gene: TRBV7-3

CDR3 protein: CASSFTVAGGPAGELFF
CDR3 DNA: TGTGCCAGCAGTTTCACGGTAGCGGGAGGGCCGGCCGGGGAGCTGTTTTTT
D gene: TRBD2
J gene: TRBJ2-2
clone size: .
V gene: TRBV27

CDR3 protein: CASSLTGTGKVHEQYF
CDR3 DNA: TGTGCCAGCAGCTTGACCGGGACAGGGAAAGTCCACGAGCAGTACTTC
D gene: TRBD1
J gene: TRBJ2-7
clone size: .
V gene: TRBV5-4

CDR3 protein: CASSLWGRGYTF
CDR3 DNA: TGCGCCAGCAGCTTGTGGGGGCGAGGCTACACCTTC
D gene: .
J gene: TRBJ1-2
clone size: once
V gene: TRBV5-1

CDR3 protein: CASSGGGANYGYTF
CDR3 DNA: TGCGCCAGCAGCGGCGGCGGAGCTAACTATGGCTACACCTTC
D gene: .
J gene: TRBJ1-2
clone size: once
V gene: TRBV5-1

CDR3 protein: CASSRGPGQTYEQYF
CDR3 DNA: TGTGCCAGCAGCAGAGGCCCTGGACAGACCTACGAGCAGTACTTC
D gene: .
J gene: TRBJ2-7
clone size: .
V gene: TRBV21-1

CDR3 protein: CASSLGTGTSEETQYF
CDR3 DNA: TGCGCCAGCAGCTTGGGGACCGGGACTAGCGAAGAGACCCAGTACTTC
D gene: TRBD2
J gene: TRBJ2-5
clone size: .
V gene: TRBV5-1

CDR3 protein: CASSLRGTNQPQHF
CDR3 DNA: TGTGCCAGCAGCTTAAGGGGTACCAATCAGCCCCAGCATTTT
D gene: .
J gene: TRBJ1-5
clone size: .
V gene: TRBV7-2

CDR3 protein: CASSPLDRGLFSSYEQYF
CDR3 DNA: TGCGCCAGCAGCCCCCTGGACAGGGGGCTATTTAGCTCCTACGAGCAGTACTTC
D gene: TRBD1
J gene: TRBJ2-7
clone size: once
V gene: TRBV5-1

CDR3 protein: CASSLQQGADEQYF
CDR3 DNA: TGTGCCAGCAGTTTACAACAGGGGGCGGACGAGCAGTACTTC
D gene: TRBD1
J gene: TRBJ2-7
clone size: .
V gene: TRBV28

CDR3 protein: CASSLGQVTDTQYF
CDR3 DNA: TGTGCCAGCAGTTTGGGACAGGTCACAGATACGCAGTATTTT
D gene: TRBD1
J gene: TRBJ2-3
clone size: .
V gene: TRBV28

CDR3 protein: CSAGGGTSVRNEQFF
CDR3 DNA: TGCAGCGCCGGTGGGGGGACTAGTGTCCGCAATGAGCAGTTCTTC
D gene: TRBD2
J gene: TRBJ2-1
clone size: .
V gene: TRBV29-1

CDR3 protein: CASSPPTGRYGYTF
CDR3 DNA: TGTGCCAGCAGCCCACCGACAGGGCGCTATGGCTACACCTTC
D gene: TRBD1
J gene: TRBJ1-2
clone size: .
V gene: TRBV11-2